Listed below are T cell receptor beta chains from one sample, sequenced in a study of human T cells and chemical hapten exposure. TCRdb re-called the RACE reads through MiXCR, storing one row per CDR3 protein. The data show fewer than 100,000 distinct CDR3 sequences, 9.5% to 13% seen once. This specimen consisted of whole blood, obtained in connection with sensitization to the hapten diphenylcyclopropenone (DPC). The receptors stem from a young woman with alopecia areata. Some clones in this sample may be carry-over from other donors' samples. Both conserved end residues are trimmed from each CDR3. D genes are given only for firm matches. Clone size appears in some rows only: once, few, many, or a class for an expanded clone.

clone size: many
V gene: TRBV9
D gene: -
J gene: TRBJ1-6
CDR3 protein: ASSADTSGSPLH

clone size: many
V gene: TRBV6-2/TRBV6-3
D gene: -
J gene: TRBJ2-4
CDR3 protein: ASSYSPQGWENIQY

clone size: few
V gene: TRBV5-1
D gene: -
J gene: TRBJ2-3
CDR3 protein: ASSLAGVTDTQY

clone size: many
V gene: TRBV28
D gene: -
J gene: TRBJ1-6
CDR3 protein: ASSFPAGLKGALH

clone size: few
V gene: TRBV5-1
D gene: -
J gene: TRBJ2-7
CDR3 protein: ASSLAYRGVSYEQY

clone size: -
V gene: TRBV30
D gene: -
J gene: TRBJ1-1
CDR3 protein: AWIRQVNTEAF

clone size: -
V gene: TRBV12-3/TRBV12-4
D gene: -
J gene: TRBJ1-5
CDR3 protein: ASSLWEDQPQH

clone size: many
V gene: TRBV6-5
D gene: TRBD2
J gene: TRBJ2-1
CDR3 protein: ASSRTSVSYNEQF

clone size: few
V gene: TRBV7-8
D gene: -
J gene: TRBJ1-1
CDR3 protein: ASSYDKNTEAF

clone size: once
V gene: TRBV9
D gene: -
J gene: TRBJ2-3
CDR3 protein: ASSVAWDFTDTQY

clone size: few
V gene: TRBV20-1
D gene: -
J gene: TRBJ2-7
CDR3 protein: SARGRGRFYEQY

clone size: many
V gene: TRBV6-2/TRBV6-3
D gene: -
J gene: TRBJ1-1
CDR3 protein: ASSYSYRTGQNTEAF

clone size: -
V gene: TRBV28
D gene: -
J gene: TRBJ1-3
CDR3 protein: ASSSLGNTIY

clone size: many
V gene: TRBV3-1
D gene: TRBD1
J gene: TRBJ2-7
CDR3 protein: ASSQRQGALDEQY

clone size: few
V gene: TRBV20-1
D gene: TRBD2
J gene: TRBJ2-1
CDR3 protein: SAPLVTSGSNEQF

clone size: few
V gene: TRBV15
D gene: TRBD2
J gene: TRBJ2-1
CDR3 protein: ATSRDLAGGTYNEQF

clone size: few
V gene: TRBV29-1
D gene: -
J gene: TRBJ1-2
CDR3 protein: SVEEWQHNYGYT

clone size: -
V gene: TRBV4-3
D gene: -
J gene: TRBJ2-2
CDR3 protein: ASSQALKLGAGELF

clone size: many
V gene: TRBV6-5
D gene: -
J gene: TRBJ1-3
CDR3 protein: ASTHGGGTGNTIY

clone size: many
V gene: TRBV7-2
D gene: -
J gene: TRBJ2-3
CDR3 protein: ASSLVGGRADTQY

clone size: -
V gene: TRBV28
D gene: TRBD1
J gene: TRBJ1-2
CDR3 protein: ASSDRGNYGYT

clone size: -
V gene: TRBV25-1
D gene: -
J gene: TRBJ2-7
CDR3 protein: ASSEYGSSPNL

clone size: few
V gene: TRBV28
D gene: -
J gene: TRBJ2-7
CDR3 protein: ASSSPHAKGTYEQY

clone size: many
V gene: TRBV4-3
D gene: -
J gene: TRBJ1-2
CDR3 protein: ASSQEVSGQGGYT

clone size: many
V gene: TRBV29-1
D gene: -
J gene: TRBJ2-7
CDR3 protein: SVEDWTYEQY

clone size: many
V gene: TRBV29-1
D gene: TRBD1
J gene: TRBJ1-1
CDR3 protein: SVVQGASDTEAF

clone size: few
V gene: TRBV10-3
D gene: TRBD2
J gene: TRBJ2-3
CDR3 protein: ATGTSGIGDTQY

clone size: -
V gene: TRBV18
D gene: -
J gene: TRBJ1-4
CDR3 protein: ASSPGRGERNEKLF

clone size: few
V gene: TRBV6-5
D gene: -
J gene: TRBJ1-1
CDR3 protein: ASTRGGTEAF

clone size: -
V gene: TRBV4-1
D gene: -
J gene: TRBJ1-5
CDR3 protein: ASSGVSGSGNQPQH

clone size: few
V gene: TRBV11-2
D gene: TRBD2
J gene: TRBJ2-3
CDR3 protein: ASSFGLAGATDTQY

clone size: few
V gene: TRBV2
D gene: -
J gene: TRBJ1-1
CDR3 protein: ATLRDMNTEAF

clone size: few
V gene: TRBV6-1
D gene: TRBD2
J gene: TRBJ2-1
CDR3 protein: ASSGPGLANYNEQF

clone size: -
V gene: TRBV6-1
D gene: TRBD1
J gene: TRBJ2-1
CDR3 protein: ASRTGTGVYNEQF

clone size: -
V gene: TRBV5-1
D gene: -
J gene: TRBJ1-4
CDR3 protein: PSSLGGASFNEKLF

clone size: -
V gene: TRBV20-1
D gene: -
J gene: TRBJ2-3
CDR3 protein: SAPTPSSSGGGTDTQY

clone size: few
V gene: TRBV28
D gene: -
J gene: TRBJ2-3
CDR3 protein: ASSFLPISTDTQY

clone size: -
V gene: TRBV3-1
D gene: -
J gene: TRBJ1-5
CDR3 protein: ASSQVHSNQPQH

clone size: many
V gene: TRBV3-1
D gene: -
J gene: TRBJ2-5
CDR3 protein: ASSRGSETQY

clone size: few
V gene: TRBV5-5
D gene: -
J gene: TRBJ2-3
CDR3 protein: ASSLEAGMVVDTQY

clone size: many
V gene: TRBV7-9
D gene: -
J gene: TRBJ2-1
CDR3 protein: ASSPQGGYNEQF

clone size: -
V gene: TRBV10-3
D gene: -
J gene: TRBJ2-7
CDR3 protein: AISEDRPSYEQY